These 23 T cell receptor beta chains originate from one sample sequenced in a study of cytomegalovirus exposure and HLA in healthy donors. The PCR had 60 Vbeta and 13 Jbeta primers. Profiling relied on immunoSEQ multiplex PCR, and the TCRdb table lists in-frame clones only, not all of them. The table shows 85,000 to 130,000 clones, with around 79% occurring only once. Sequenced sample: PBMCs. The source is a man aged 60 to 69 in good health and CMV-seropositive.

In nucleotides, the CDR3 is TGTGCCAGCAGTGAACCTCAGGGGTTAAATGAAAAACTGTTTTTT. As protein: CASSEPQGLNEKLFF. The chain has TRBV2 and TRBJ1-4; D is possibly TRBD1 (6 bases). Germline lookup yields CDR1 SNHLY and CDR2 FYNNEI. V gave up 2 bases and J gave up 5 bases, with 12 bases separating them. The CDR3 extends over 15 amino acids.

The rearrangement uses TRBV7-9 and TRBJ2-2; 7 bases line up with TRBD1. The J segment lost 3 bases and the V segment lost 5 bases, leaving 3 bases of the junction unmatched. This CDR3 comprises 14 residues. Per the germline V gene, CDR1 is SEHNR and CDR2 is FQNEAQ (reference sequence). CDR3 sequence reads: CASSVTGDTGELFF. CDR3 coding DNA: TGTGCCAGCAGCGTTACAGGGGACACCGGGGAGCTGTTTTTT.

A few counts support this clone. J is TRBJ2-5 and V is TRBV5-4, with D possibly being TRBD2 (5 bases). CDR1 SGHNT and CDR2 YYREEE come from the germline V gene (reference sequence). Trimming removed 0 bases from V and 2 bases from J, with 5 bases in between. This CDR3 contains 13 residues. CDR3 in amino acids: CASSLGGQETQYF. For the CDR3, the DNA is TGTGCCAGCAGCTTGGGAGGGCAAGAGACCCAGTACTTC. The full variable domain, completed using reference TRBV5-4 and TRBJ2-5, is ETGVTQSPTHLIKTRGQQVTLRCSSQSGHNTVSWYQQALGQGPQFIFQYYREEENGRGNFPPRFSGLQFPNYSSELNVNALELDDSALYLCASSLGGQETQYFGPGTRLLVL.

The chain is built from TRBV6-5 and TRBJ2-7, with D possibly being TRBD1 (6 bases). Trimming removed 4 bases at V and 2 bases at J, with 12 bases between. There are 14 residues in the CDR3. Germline CDR1 MNHEY, CDR2 SVGAGI. DNA of the CDR3: TGTGCCAGCAGTTCGGCAGGGGTGACCTACGAGCAGTACTTC. Its protein product is CASSSAGVTYEQYF.

The chain joins TRBV5-1 to TRBJ2-5; 9 nucleotides line up with TRBD1. The length of the CDR3 is 16 residues. Germline CDR1 reads SGHRS; CDR2 reads YFSETQ. The trim removed 0 bases at V and 5 bases at J, leaving 8 bases unmatched. The CDR3 DNA reads TGCGCCAGCAGCTTGGCAACAGGGGGCTCGGGGGAGACCCAGTACTTC. This codes for CASSLATGGSGETQYF.

This clone was seen only a few times. V gene TRBV6-6 combines with J gene TRBJ1-5; no definite D call. The germline V gene has CDR1 MNHNY and CDR2 SVGAGI (reference sequence). Trimming took 7 bases from V and 6 from J, leaving 13 bases between them. This CDR3 region has 13 residues. This CDR3 is CASTWASGQPQHF. CDR3 DNA: TGTGCCAGCACCTGGGCCTCAGGTCAGCCCCAGCATTTT.

V is TRBV6-5 and J is TRBJ2-1, with 14 bases fitting TRBD2. CDR1 is MNHEY, CDR2 SVGAGI, per germline. This CDR3 has 14 amino acids. J gave up 11 bases and V 6 bases, and 6 bases lay outside the gene matches. The CDR3 is CASRPGLAGEKQFF. DNA for the CDR3: TGTGCCAGCAGGCCGGGACTAGCGGGGGAGAAGCAGTTCTTC.

The chain joins TRBV11-2 to TRBJ2-2; the D gene is possibly TRBD2 (5 bases). V shed 0 bases and J shed 7 bases, with 12 bases lying between them. CDR1 is SGHAT, CDR2 FQNNGV, per germline. The CDR3 is 15 residues long. DNA for the CDR3: TGTGCCAGCAGCTTAGATGCGAGGGTAGGCGGGGAGCTGTTTTTT. Translating it yields CASSLDARVGGELFF.

V gene TRBV14 combines with J gene TRBJ2-1; D might be TRBD1 (6 bases). The ends were cut back, 6 bases at V and 7 bases at J, with 10 bases in the middle. The CDR3 contains 12 residues. Germline lookup yields CDR1 SGHDN and CDR2 FVKESK. The DNA for the CDR3 is TGTGCCAGCAGACAAACAGGGAATGAGCAGTTCTTC. Protein sequence: CASRQTGNEQFF. Full variable domain (missing parts from reference TRBV14 and TRBJ2-1): EAGVTQFPSHSVIEKGQTVTLRCDPISGHDNLYWYRRVMGKEIKFLLHFVKESKQDESGMPNNRFLAERTGGTYSTLKVQPAELEDSGVYFCASRQTGNEQFFGPGTRLTVL.

V is TRBV27 and J is TRBJ2-1, with 11 bases lining up with TRBD2. The CDR3 is made up of 16 amino acids. Trimming at V came to 2 bases and at J to 4 bases, leaving 4 bases not matched to a gene. The germline V gene encodes CDR1 MNHEY and CDR2 SMNVEV (reference sequence). The CDR3, as DNA: TGTGCCAGCAGTTTAACTAGCGGGGGTTGGTACAATGAGCAGTTCTTC. Translated, it gives CASSLTSGGWYNEQFF.

The J gene is TRBJ1-3, the V gene TRBV10-3; D remains ambiguous. CDR1 ENHRY and CDR2 SYGVKD come from the germline V gene. CDR3 length equals 14 residues. The V end was cut by 3 bases, the J end by 1 base, with 7 bases between. The CDR3 coding sequence is TGTGCCATCAGTGACGGTCAATCTGGAAACACCATATATTTT. Encoded protein: CAISDGQSGNTIYF.

This clone has a handful of counts. The chain links TRBV9 to TRBJ1-4, with D tentatively TRBD1 (6 bases). The germline gives CDR1 SGDLS, CDR2 YYNGEE. This CDR3 contains 14 residues. The V end lost 0 bases, the J end lost 10 bases, and 13 bases lay between the germline ends. The CDR3 loop is CASSVEGVYGKLFF. In DNA, the CDR3 is TGTGCCAGCAGCGTAGAGGGGGTGTATGGAAAACTGTTTTTT.

This rearrangement joins TRBV5-4 to TRBJ2-5; 8 nucleotides agree with TRBD2. Germline CDR1 SGHNT, CDR2 YYREEE (reference sequence). The CDR3 has 16 residues. The V and J ends lost 0 bases and 5 bases, in that order; junction bases with no gene match: 9. The CDR3 sequence: CASSLARGGPGETQYF. The CDR3 DNA is TGTGCCAGCAGCTTGGCACGGGGGGGGCCCGGGGAGACCCAGTACTTC.

The chain is built from TRBV28 and TRBJ2-5; tentatively, D is TRBD2 (6 bases). The CDR3 has 16 amino acids. Germline assignment: CDR1 MDHEN and CDR2 SYDVKM. Deletions cut 0 bases from V and 11 bases from J, with 22 bases between. CDR3 region: CASSLWLGLQLEEQYF. In DNA, the CDR3 is TGTGCCAGCAGTTTATGGTTGGGACTCCAACTCGAGGAGCAGTACTTC.

This clone was observed once. This chain connects TRBV6-5 to TRBJ1-5, with D hard to call. The CDR3 has 15 amino acids. Per germline, CDR1 MNHEY and CDR2 SVGAGI. Trimming pared 8 bases from V and 7 bases from J, leaving 21 bases between. CDR3 DNA: TGTGCCAGCGAAGTTGAGCGGCAGCCATCGCAGCCCCAGCATTTT. The encoded protein is CASEVERQPSQPQHF.

The genes are TRBV9 and TRBJ2-3, with D perhaps matching TRBD2 (6 bases). CDR3 length: 15 residues. CDR1 is SGDLS, CDR2 YYNGEE, per germline. Trimming pared 0 bases from V and 2 bases from J, leaving 10 bases between. This CDR3 is CASSVGLGITDTQYF. The CDR3 nucleotides are TGTGCCAGCAGCGTAGGACTAGGGATCACAGATACGCAGTATTTT.

The chain links TRBV7-6 to TRBJ1-1, with D uncertain. Trimming shortened V by 1 base and J by 6 bases, and 12 bases separated the two germline ends. CDR3 length: 14 amino acids. CDR1 SGHVS and CDR2 FNYEAQ come from the germline V gene. The CDR3 DNA reads as TGTGCCAGCAGCTTAGACGGACTTGGGGCTGAAGCTTTCTTT. Protein: CASSLDGLGAEAFF. The full variable domain, in which reference TRBV7-6 and TRBJ1-1 provide the parts outside the CDR3, is GAGVSQSPRYKVTKRGQDVALRCDPISGHVSLYWYRQALGQGPEFLTYFNYEAQQDKSGLPNDRFSAERPEGSISTLTIQRTEQRDSAMYRCASSLDGLGAEAFFGQGTRLTVV.

V and J are TRBV28 and TRBJ2-3, with 9 bases aligning to TRBD1. V shed 4 bases and J 5 bases; nucleotides not matched to a gene: 4. The CDR3 covers 14 residues. Germline V lookup: CDR1 MDHEN, CDR2 SYDVKM. The CDR3 sequence: CASSWGQGVDTQYF. The CDR3 bases are TGTGCCAGCAGTTGGGGACAGGGAGTAGATACGCAGTATTTT.

The chain links TRBV29-1 to TRBJ2-4; TRBD2 agrees at 9 bases. The V gene end was trimmed by 4 bases and the J gene end by 1 base; junction bases not matched to a gene: 5. CDR3 size: 15 residues. Germline loops: CDR1 SQVTM, CDR2 ANQGSEA. The DNA for the CDR3 is TGCAGCGTTGGCGGGGGGGCCTTGGCCAAAAACATTCAGTACTTC. Its translation: CSVGGGALAKNIQYF.

This clone was detected only a few times. This chain joins TRBV11-2 and TRBJ2-5; 7 bases fit TRBD1. Germline assignment: CDR1 SGHAT and CDR2 FQNNGV. The length of the CDR3 is 11 residues. The V gene end was trimmed by 5 bases and the J gene end by 14 bases; junction bases not matched to a gene: 8. DNA for the CDR3: TGTGCCAGCAGCGTGACAGGGAAAGACTACTTC. It translates to CASSVTGKDYF.

V and J are TRBV9 and TRBJ2-7; TRBD2 aligns across 8 bases. The CDR3 consists of 16 residues. The trim removed 4 bases at V and 6 bases at J, leaving 15 bases unmatched. From germline, CDR1 is SGDLS and CDR2 YYNGEE. The CDR3 DNA sequence: TGTGCCAGCAGCCCCTTCCGGGGGGGACTTTCTCTCGAGCAGTACTTC. Its translation: CASSPFRGGLSLEQYF.

V is TRBV2 and J is TRBJ1-1, with a tentative D call TRBD1 (5 bases). CDR3 length: 14 residues. CDR1 and CDR2 (germline): SNHLY, FYNNEI. V shed 2 bases and J shed 4 bases, with 11 bases lying between them. The CDR3 protein is CASSEWGRGTEAFF. CDR3 sequence (DNA): TGTGCCAGCAGTGAATGGGGGAGGGGCACTGAAGCTTTCTTT.

About this clone: Other nucleotide sequences from this sample produce the same CDR3. The V and J genes are TRBV19 and TRBJ2-7, with 12 positions matching TRBD2. This CDR3 spans 14 amino acids. The germline CDR1 and CDR2 sequences are LNHDA and SQIVND (reference sequence). Unmatched junction bases numbered 2, after V lost 4 bases and J lost 4 bases. CDR3 residues: CASSTGLAGYEQYF. CDR3 nucleotides: TGTGCCAGTAGTACAGGACTAGCGGGGTACGAGCAGTACTTC.